This TCR beta chain derives from a study of blood T cell repertoires in COVID-19. Sequencing used immunoSEQ multiplex PCR; TCRdb keeps in-frame clones, though not all of them. This sample has about 59,000 clones, with over 75% found just once. V dropped 4 bases and J dropped 2; count of bases not matched to a gene: 4. The CDR3 loop spans 14 amino acids. Germline CDR1 reads SNHLY; CDR2 reads FYNNEI. This receptor was taken from a man older than 75 with acute or convalescent COVID-19. J is TRBJ2-7 and V is TRBV2, with TRBD1 matching over 8 bases. Sequenced: peripheral blood. The CDR3 protein is CASSAQGAPYEQYF. The CDR3 DNA is TGTGCCAGCAGTGCCCAGGGGGCCCCCTACGAGCAGTACTTC.